Listed below are T cell receptor beta chains from one sample, sequenced in a study of OX40 agonist ivuxolimab in advanced cancers. The assay was immunoSEQ multiplex PCR, and TCRdb's table has in-frame clones only and misses some. The data show 79,000 or so clones, with 85% seen just once and under 0.75% held by the top ten. Material: CD4+ or CD8+ T cells sorted from blood, obtained in a trial of the OX40 agonist ivuxolimab. Receptors were obtained from an adult with an advanced solid tumor such as melanoma, head and neck, liver or kidney cancer. CDR3s include the opening cysteine and the closing phenylalanine or tryptophan. D genes are given only for firm matches. Rows give clone size only sometimes, using once, few, many, or a class for an expanded clone.

D,J,size,V,CDR3,DNA
TRBD2,TRBJ2-1,.,TRBV7-7,CASSPSGGPYNEQFF,TGTGCTAGCAGCCCCAGCGGGGGGCCTTACAATGAGCAGTTCTTC
.,TRBJ2-1,.,TRBV7-9,CASSLALLTSSYNEQFF,TGTGCCAGCAGCTTAGCGCTCTTAACTAGCTCCTACAATGAGCAGTTCTTC
TRBD1,TRBJ2-1,.,TRBV6-1,CASKDRVHNEQFF,TGTGCCAGCAAAGACAGGGTCCACAATGAGCAGTTCTTC
TRBD2,TRBJ2-3,.,TRBV6-6,CAIRSGGADTQYF,TGTGCCATCCGTAGCGGGGGGGCAGATACGCAGTATTTT
.,TRBJ2-5,.,TRBV6-5,CASSPQGFRETQYF,TGTGCCAGCAGTCCACAGGGATTCAGAGAGACCCAGTACTTC
TRBD1,TRBJ2-1,.,TRBV7-9,CASSGGQGSYNEQFF,TGTGCCAGCAGCGGAGGACAGGGCTCCTACAATGAGCAGTTCTTC
.,TRBJ2-7,.,TRBV10-3,CAISESGGSSYEQYF,TGTGCCATCAGTGAGTCTGGCGGAAGCTCCTACGAGCAGTACTTC
TRBD1,TRBJ1-5,once,TRBV7-2,CASSRGQGGSNQPQHF,TGTGCCAGCAGCCGAGGACAGGGAGGGAGCAATCAGCCCCAGCATTTT
.,TRBJ2-7,.,TRBV5-4,CASSLEQGPPQYF,TGTGCCAGCAGCTTGGAGCAGGGCCCCCCGCAGTACTTC
.,TRBJ2-7,.,TRBV23-1,CASRGAEQYF,TGCGCCAGCAGGGGGGCTGAGCAGTACTTC
.,TRBJ1-1,.,TRBV30,CAWNPGTAGAFF,TGTGCCTGGAACCCCGGGACCGCGGGGGCTTTCTTT
.,TRBJ2-7,.,TRBV9,CASSVDGYEQYF,TGTGCCAGCAGCGTAGACGGCTACGAGCAGTACTTC
TRBD1,TRBJ2-7,.,TRBV6-1,CASSKYRDSTYEQYF,TGTGCCAGCAGTAAATACCGGGACAGTACCTACGAGCAGTACTTC
.,TRBJ1-1,.,TRBV5-8,CASSLSEGYEAFF,TGTGCCAGCAGCCTTTCGGAAGGCTATGAAGCTTTCTTT
TRBD1,TRBJ1-4,.,TRBV5-6,CASSIDRDRGRSTNEKLFF,TGTGCCAGCAGCATAGACCGGGACAGGGGGCGGTCAACTAATGAAAAACTGTTTTTT
TRBD2,TRBJ2-1,.,TRBV7-2,CASSPEIGGGVLVF,TGTGCCAGCAGCCCAGAGATCGGCGGGGGGGTCCTGGTCTTC
.,TRBJ2-2,once,TRBV4-3,CASSHFIGRQQTNTGELFF,TGCGCCAGCAGCCATTTTATCGGGCGGCAGCAAACGAACACCGGGGAGCTGTTTTTT
.,TRBJ2-7,.,TRBV30,CAWTGGPLGSYEQYF,TGTGCCTGGACCGGAGGGCCTTTAGGGTCCTACGAGCAGTACTTC
.,TRBJ1-1,.,TRBV6-4,CASSDSVGVGRLAAPF,TGTGCCAGCAGTGACTCGGTTGGGGTCGGCCGTTTGGCAGCCCCTTTT
.,TRBJ1-5,.,TRBV10-2,CASSVQDSNQPQHF,TGCGCCAGCAGTGTACAGGACAGCAATCAGCCCCAGCATTTT
.,TRBJ1-3,.,TRBV19,CASKGQDGLSSGNTIYF,TGTGCCAGTAAAGGGCAGGATGGCCTTTCCTCTGGAAACACCATATATTTT
.,TRBJ1-2,.,TRBV7-2,CASSPRMGEGYTF,TGTGCCAGCAGTCCTAGGATGGGGGAGGGCTACACCTTC
TRBD2,TRBJ2-1,.,TRBV5-1,CASSLGTSGNEQFF,TGCGCCAGCAGCTTGGGGACTAGCGGGAATGAGCAGTTCTTC
.,TRBJ2-2,.,TRBV19,CASREQENTGELFF,TGTGCCAGTAGGGAACAGGAGAACACCGGGGAGCTGTTTTTT
TRBD1,TRBJ2-5,.,TRBV7-2,CASSFQGGRQETQYF,TGTGCCAGCAGCTTCCAAGGGGGCCGCCAAGAGACCCAGTACTTC
TRBD2,TRBJ2-2,.,TRBV7-2,CASSFVAGAHTGELFF,TGTGCCAGCAGCTTCGTAGCGGGGGCCCACACCGGGGAGCTGTTTTTT
.,TRBJ2-2,.,TRBV2,CASSEWGQNTGELFF,TGTGCCAGCAGTGAATGGGGACAGAACACCGGGGAGCTGTTTTTT
.,TRBJ2-7,.,TRBV29-1,CSVESRGYEQYF,TGCAGCGTTGAAAGCAGAGGCTACGAGCAGTACTTC
TRBD1,TRBJ2-7,.,TRBV7-9,CASSSQGQGLYEQYF,TGTGCCAGCAGTTCCCAGGGACAGGGGTTGTACGAGCAGTACTTC
TRBD1,TRBJ2-7,.,TRBV6-5,CASTQRQGYYEQYF,TGTGCCAGCACCCAAAGACAGGGCTACTACGAGCAGTACTTC
.,TRBJ2-4,.,TRBV6-6,CASSYGLAKNIQYF,TGTGCCAGCAGTTACGGATTAGCCAAAAACATTCAGTACTTC
.,TRBJ1-2,.,TRBV7-9,CASSQIRDTSDYGYTF,TGTGCCAGCAGCCAAATCCGGGACACTAGCGACTATGGCTACACCTTC
TRBD1,TRBJ1-3,.,TRBV5-6,CASSSGQAGNTIYF,TGTGCCAGCAGCTCGGGACAGGCTGGGAACACCATATATTTT
.,TRBJ2-3,.,TRBV13,CASSIPPSDTQYF,TGTGCCAGCAGCATCCCCCCCTCGGATACGCAGTATTTT
TRBD1,TRBJ1-1,.,TRBV29-1,CSVQLGQLNTEAFF,TGCAGCGTCCAACTGGGACAGCTGAACACTGAAGCTTTCTTT
TRBD2,TRBJ2-7,once,TRBV6-1,CASRASSGLLIEQYF,TGTGCCAGCAGAGCTTCTAGCGGGCTCCTAATCGAGCAGTACTTC
.,TRBJ2-7,.,TRBV7-8,CASSLAGRQTYEQYF,TGTGCCAGCAGCTTAGCTGGGCGACAGACCTACGAGCAGTACTTC
TRBD1,TRBJ1-3,few,TRBV10-2,CASRGTDYHSGNTIYF,TGCGCCAGCAGAGGGACAGACTACCACTCTGGAAACACCATATATTTT
TRBD1,TRBJ1-1,few,TRBV5-1,CASSSVTGGNTEAFF,TGCGCCAGCAGCTCAGTGACAGGGGGCAACACTGAAGCTTTCTTT
.,TRBJ1-6,.,TRBV4-3,CASSQAAGYNSPLHF,TGCGCCAGCAGCCAAGCGGCGGGCTATAATTCACCCCTCCACTTT
TRBD1,TRBJ1-3,.,TRBV4-1,CASSRPGTGISGNTIYF,TGCGCCAGCAGCCGTCCCGGGACAGGGATCTCTGGAAACACCATATATTTT
.,TRBJ2-3,.,TRBV4-2,CASSQVLLGYGARTDTQYF,TGTGCCAGCAGCCAAGTGCTTCTAGGTTACGGGGCCCGCACAGATACGCAGTATTTT